This TCR beta chain was sequenced during a study of OX40 agonist ivuxolimab in advanced cancers. Study-level information: The mean age was approximately 60 years, ranging from about 20 to 79, with 65% to 90% of participants male. Three dose-escalation patients had partial responses: one with hepatocellular carcinoma and two with cutaneous melanoma.

People who had autoimmune disease history or systemic immunosuppression were excluded. CDR1 is MNHNS, CDR2 SASEGT, per germline. Trimming left V 0 bases short and J 0 bases short, with 12 bases between. The CDR3 sequence is 17 residues long. Turning to this clone: Its antigen remains unidentified.

Sequencing was performed with immunoSEQ multiplex PCR; in TCRdb, only in-frame clones are kept and a portion is missing. The sample carries 99,000 or so clones, less than 95% recorded once. The study's findings and limits: There was clonal expansion of CD4+ and CD8+ blood T cells by week 6 at 0.1 to 3.0 mg/kg.

The TCR was taken from an adult with an advanced solid tumor such as melanoma, head and neck, liver or kidney cancer. The source material was CD4+ or CD8+ T cells sorted from blood, sampled in a trial of the OX40 agonist ivuxolimab. The genes are TRBV6-1 and TRBJ2-1, with TRBD2 as a possible D gene (5 bases). This chain's CDR3 is CASSEARGFSSYNEQFF. CDR3 in DNA: TGTGCCAGCAGTGAAGCGAGAGGGTTTAGCTCCTACAATGAGCAGTTCTTC.